This T cell receptor (beta chain) stems from a study of cytomegalovirus exposure and HLA in healthy donors. For this clone: What it binds is not known.

The assay was immunoSEQ multiplex PCR, and TCRdb's table has in-frame clones only and misses some. The sample lists just over 80,000 clones; 90% to 97% were seen once. Whole-study results and caveats: Most sequenced TCRs were rare (though some public TCRs occurred in many donors).

Germline CDR1 is GTSNPN and CDR2 is SVGIG (reference sequence). Trimming removed 5 bases at V and 4 bases at J, with 16 bases between. The CDR3 runs to 14 residues. The TCR sequence derives from a woman between 18 and 29 years old in good health and CMV-seronegative. The source material was PBMCs. This rearrangement joins TRBV30 to TRBJ2-3, with D perhaps TRBD2 (7 bases). CDR3 in amino acids: CAWGGGGRPDTQYF. As DNA, the CDR3 is TGTGCCTGGGGAGGGGGGGGGCGACCAGATACGCAGTATTTT.